The sequence of this TCR beta chain was determined in a study of blood T cells in healthy people across ages (dated by TCRdb to about 2015). General notes on the study: In model experiments, roughly one uniquely barcoded TCR beta cDNA molecule per two T cells was captured by template switching. Using the same blood draw, the study looked at two additional independent replicas of 1 million unique cDNA reads for two donors, one aged 18 to 30 and the other aged 80 or older. The donors were split into four age groups: young (average around 16 years), middle-aged (39), aged (more than 55) and long-lived (approximately 89). To avoid experimental bias, donors of different ages were spread randomly across the sequencing lanes. Age-related changes in TCR beta repertoire diversity were measured in the study by deep sequencing normalized with unique cDNA molecular identifiers.

Systemically healthy Caucasian individuals from Russia, 39 in total and aged roughly 6 to 95 years, were included as donors. Roughly 10 milliliters of peripheral blood were drawn from each donor into EDTA-treated Vacutainer tubes. PBMCs were isolated by Ficoll-Paque density-gradient centrifugation, with at least 6 million obtained per sample. Total RNA was extracted from PBMCs with Trizol reagent, with at least 5 micrograms obtained per sample. For every donor, flow cytometry on a PBMC aliquot measured the percentage of naive CD45RAhigh/CD27high T cells. This clonotype was detected only a few times. The specificity of this receptor is unknown. No base quality values were provided; no much bigger clone lies one nucleotide off. V and J are trimmed by 0 bases and 7 bases, and the gene matches miss 6 bases of the junction. The CDR3 sequence holds 16 residues, the cysteine and phenylalanine included. The read is trimmed to its CDR3 DNA, 48 bases read in frame from base 1. Looking up the germline V gene yields CDR1 MNHEY and CDR2 SVGAGI.

Library preparation used 5' RACE. Instrument on record: Illumina HiSeq 2500. The second PCR ran for roughly 7 to 12 cycles and used a J-beta primer mix along with a sample-barcoded 5' primer. A template-switch 5' adaptor carrying 12 random nucleotides introduced a unique molecular identifier onto each TCR beta cDNA molecule. At least 2.5 million CDR3-containing paired-end reads were obtained from each sample. All of the RNA was converted into first-strand cDNA using the Mint cDNA synthesis kit, with a TRBC-specific oligonucleotide serving as the primer. Following uracil-DNA glycosylase treatment, all cDNA underwent a first 18-cycle PCR with the universal primers M1SS and BC2_uni_R. Concerning the study's data processing: For normalization, 1 million high-quality reads, each with a distinct molecular identifier, were randomly selected from each sample. Instead of being binned into consensus sequences, reads with shared molecular identifiers were discarded. MiTCR, with a Q25 quality threshold and the strictest error-elimination algorithm, was used for CDR3 identification, clonotype clustering and error correction. A nonparametric unseen species model using Euler transformation provided a lower-bound estimate of total TCR beta diversity. TCRdb reprocessed the public reads (quality trimming at Q25 with fastp, clone calling with MiXCR) and kept in-frame beta chains. A single entry per CDR3 protein holds the most common genes and DNA from its merged rows. These V and J calls derive from TCRdb rather than the authors' analysis. Within this sample are 950,000 to 1,200,000 distinct CDR3 sequences, with 30% to 40% of them counted one time only. The ten largest clones capture roughly 14% of the sample.

General study outcomes and caveats: Observed TCR beta diversity per million T cells fell roughly linearly with age, and a significant reduction was already apparent by age roughly 41. Compared with the aged group, the long-lived group had more naive CD4+ T cells, fewer expanded clones and increased TCR diversity, suggesting age selection. Total diversity estimates from one million sequenced T cells were considered lower bounds and underestimates. Because profiling used bulk unsorted PBMCs, naive and antigen-experienced compartments could not be compared conclusively. There was a strong correlation between observed TCR beta diversity and the percentage of naive T cells measured by flow cytometry. Because donor CMV infection status was unknown, age-related changes in expanded clonotypes were potentially confounded.

The TCR was taken from a man between 18 and 35 years old in good health. The chain links TRBV6-5 with TRBJ1-6, with TRBD1 matching 7 junction bases. The sample comprised blood. The CDR3 in this case is CASSYSATGRNSPLHF. In nucleotides, the sequence is TGTGCCAGCAGTTACTCGGCGACAGGGCGGAATTCACCCCTCCACTTT.